Below, 24 T cell receptor beta chains from the same sample are listed, as sequenced in a study of blood T cells in healthy people across ages. Combining a sample-barcoded 5' primer with a J-beta primer mix, a second PCR ran for roughly 6 to 12 cycles. Each CDR3 protein is one row after TCRdb ran MiXCR on the 5' RACE reads. Among around 500,000 distinct CDR3 sequences listed, 40% to 50% were seen once. Sequenced sample: blood. These receptors were collected from a man of 80 years or more in good health.

This clonotype was detected only a few times. V gene TRBV2 combines with J gene TRBJ2-1; 11 nucleotides agree with TRBD2. Germline assignment: CDR1 SNHLY and CDR2 FYNNEI. Unmatched junction bases numbered 10, after V lost 6 bases and J lost 6 bases. The CDR3 covers 16 residues. CDR3 region: CASRRPGLAAANEQFF. CDR3 bases: TGTGCCAGCAGGCGACCGGGACTAGCGGCAGCCAATGAGCAGTTCTTC.

The chain uses TRBV12-3 or TRBV12-4 and TRBJ2-2; D not certain. The CDR3 loop spans 13 amino acids. Trimming pared 8 bases from V and 5 bases from J, leaving 12 bases between. The chain's CDR3 is CASRKVETGELFF. DNA of the CDR3: TGTGCCAGCCGAAAAGTCGAAACCGGGGAGCTGTTTTTT.

In its sample, this clonotype was seen a few times. The J gene is TRBJ2-5, the V gene TRBV7-9, with TRBD1 matching over 9 bases. Trimming at V came to 7 bases and at J to 0 bases, leaving 9 bases not matched to a gene. CDR3 length equals 16 residues. CDR1 is SEHNR, CDR2 FQNEAQ, per germline (reference sequence). Here the CDR3 DNA reads TGTGCCAGCAACCGGCTGGGGACAGGGTACCAAGAGACCCAGTACTTC. Amino acids: CASNRLGTGYQETQYF.

The rearrangement links TRBV3-1 to TRBJ2-7, with 9 positions matching TRBD2. There are 16 residues in the CDR3. After removal of 3 bases from V and 0 bases from J, the junction contained 6 bases not matched to a gene. The V gene's germline CDR1 is LGHDT and CDR2 YNNKEL (reference sequence). As DNA, the CDR3 is TGTGCCAGCAGCCATGGGACTAGCCGGATCTCCTACGAGCAGTACTTC. Its translation is CASSHGTSRISYEQYF.

The chain has TRBV15 and TRBJ2-5; D uncertain. Germline-derived CDR1 and CDR2 are LNHNV and YYDKDF (reference sequence). V lost 1 base, J lost 5 bases, and 5 bases lay in between. The CDR3 loop spans 12 amino acids. The CDR3 loop is CATSRVSETQYF. The DNA for the CDR3 is TGTGCCACCAGCAGAGTATCGGAGACCCAGTACTTC.

This chain links TRBV6-1 with TRBJ2-1, with 10 bases lining up with TRBD2. The better agreement between TRBJ2-7 and the DNA end casts doubt on the J call. This CDR3 spans 17 amino acids. Germline V gene data show CDR1 as MNHNS and CDR2 as SASEGT. The CDR3 coding sequence is TGTGCCAGCAGTGGGACACTAGCGGGACTAAACTACAATGAGCAGTACTTC. This encodes CASSGTLAGLNYNEQYF.

This clonotype was seen ten or more times. V and J are TRBV6-5 and TRBJ1-1; possibly TRBD1 for D (5 bases). V lost 7 bases, J lost 2 bases, and 14 bases lay in between. CDR3 length: 14 residues. Germline V gives CDR1 MNHEY, CDR2 SVGAGI. The CDR3 DNA reads TGTGCCAGCAATAAACAGGCGATAAACACTGAAGCTTTCTTT. Translating gives CASNKQAINTEAFF.

This clonotype was counted only a few times. The chain combines TRBV29-1 with TRBJ2-5; 7 bases line up with TRBD2. This CDR3 contains 15 residues. CDR1 SQVTM and CDR2 ANQGSEA come from the germline V gene. The trim removed 3 bases at V and 4 bases at J, leaving 11 bases unmatched. CDR3 sequence reads: CSVDGPSGGGETQYF. The CDR3 bases are TGCAGCGTTGACGGTCCTAGCGGTGGCGGAGAGACCCAGTACTTC.

The J gene is TRBJ2-3, the V gene TRBV7-2; TRBD2 agrees at 7 bases. The CDR3 covers 17 residues. CDR1 SGHTA and CDR2 FQGNSA come from the germline V gene. V lost 3 bases and J lost 6; bases outside the gene matches: 15. CDR3 sequence: CASSLPLAGPKLDTQYF. The CDR3 nucleotides are TGTGCCAGCAGCTTGCCCTTAGCGGGCCCAAAGTTGGATACGCAGTATTTT. Full variable domain (missing parts from reference TRBV7-2 and TRBJ2-3): GAGVSQSPSNKVTEKGKDVELRCDPISGHTALYWYRQSLGQGLEFLIYFQGNSAPDKSGLPSDRFSAERTGGSVSTLTIQRTQQEDSAVYLCASSLPLAGPKLDTQYFGPGTRLTVL.

The table lists this clonotype with a few counts. The chain links TRBV24-1 to TRBJ2-1; D remains unclear. V was shortened by 1 base and J by 8 bases, with 11 bases between the two germline ends. This CDR3 has 14 residues. Per germline, CDR1 KGHDR and CDR2 SFDVKD. The CDR3 spells CATSDFSSSHEQFF. For the CDR3, the DNA is TGTGCCACCAGTGATTTTAGCAGCAGCCATGAGCAGTTCTTC.

This clonotype occurred a few times. The rearrangement joins TRBV20-1 to TRBJ2-1; 7 bases map to TRBD2. Germline CDR1 DFQATT, CDR2 SNEGSKA (reference sequence). The length of the CDR3 is 15 residues. V was clipped by 0 bases and J by 5 bases; unmatched bases: 7. The CDR3 nucleotides are TGCAGTGCTAGAGATCTGTCTAGCGGCAACAATGAGCAGTTCTTC. Translation: CSARDLSSGNNEQFF.

V gene TRBV15 combines with J gene TRBJ2-3; D remains ambiguous. The CDR3 is made up of 18 amino acids. Trimming pared 1 base from V and 4 bases from J, leaving 21 bases between. The germline gives CDR1 LNHNV, CDR2 YYDKDF (reference sequence). DNA of the CDR3: TGTGCCACCAGCAGAGTAGGCAGGTCTAACGCACGGGCAGATACGCAGTATTTT. Translation gives CATSRVGRSNARADTQYF. Together with reference TRBV15 and TRBJ2-3, the CDR3 gives the full variable domain: DAMVIQNPRYQVTQFGKPVTLSCSQTLNHNVMYWYQQKSSQAPKLLFHYYDKDFNNEADTPDNFQSRRPNTSFCFLDIRSPGLGDTAMYLCATSRVGRSNARADTQYFGPGTRLTVL.

This clonotype was found a few times. The J gene is TRBJ2-3, the V gene TRBV4-3; D unclear. V gave up 1 base and J gave up 5 bases, with 13 bases separating them. This CDR3 has 15 residues. Per the germline V gene, CDR1 is LGHNA and CDR2 is YSLEER. The DNA of the CDR3 is TGCGCCAGCAGCCAAGGTTTCCGGTCCGGAGATACGCAGTATTTT. This gives the protein CASSQGFRSGDTQYF.

The rearrangement links TRBV10-3 to TRBJ2-3; TRBD2 agrees at 11 bases. CDR3 length equals 14 residues. Germline assignment: CDR1 ENHRY and CDR2 SYGVKD. The V segment lost 8 bases and the J segment 4 bases; nucleotides outside the gene matches: 5. DNA for the CDR3: TGTGCCATCGCAACTAGCGGGAGCTCAGATACGCAGTATTTT. Protein: CAIATSGSSDTQYF.

The chain employs TRBV20-1 and TRBJ2-1, with no clear D. Trimming cost V 4 bases and J 5 bases, with 21 bases left between them. Germline-derived CDR1 and CDR2 are DFQATT and SNEGSKA (reference sequence). CDR3 length: 16 amino acids. CDR3 in DNA: TGCAGTGCTACCCTCCCCTCACCACGCGCCAACAATGAGCAGTTCTTC. Protein sequence: CSATLPSPRANNEQFF.

This rearrangement joins TRBV3-1 to TRBJ1-6; D remains unclear. V lost 0 bases to trimming and J lost 10 bases, with 10 bases between them. Germline loops: CDR1 LGHDT, CDR2 YNNKEL (reference sequence). The CDR3 runs to 14 residues. CDR3 sequence reads: CASSQDRLRSPLHF. As DNA, the CDR3 is TGTGCCAGCAGCCAAGACAGGCTTAGATCACCCCTCCACTTT.

This clonotype was observed many times. The gene calls are TRBV6-5 and TRBJ2-1; no firm D call. The CDR3 loop spans 12 amino acids. Germline V gives CDR1 MNHEY, CDR2 SVGAGI. V shed 6 bases and J shed 2 bases, with 5 bases lying between them. CDR3 loop: CASRSPYNEQFF. Here the CDR3 DNA reads TGTGCCAGCAGAAGTCCCTACAATGAGCAGTTCTTC.

This rearrangement joins TRBV20-1 to TRBJ1-2; 8 nucleotides align to TRBD1. This CDR3 region has 17 residues. Germline V lookup: CDR1 DFQATT, CDR2 SNEGSKA (reference sequence). Trimming removed 6 bases from V and 0 bases from J; junction bases left unmatched: 15. Written as DNA, the CDR3 is TGCAGTGCAGCTCGGACAGGGTCTTATATAGCTAACTATGGCTACACCTTC. This gives the protein CSAARTGSYIANYGYTF.

This clonotype has a handful of counts. The chain couples TRBV7-3 to TRBJ2-2; 11 positions match TRBD2. The CDR3 consists of 15 residues. J lost 5 bases, V lost 6 bases, and 5 bases had no gene match. Germline CDR1 reads SGHTA; CDR2 reads FQGTGA. The CDR3 nucleotides read TGTGCCAGCAGGGCCGGGACTAGCGGAACCGGGGAGCTGTTTTTT. As protein: CASRAGTSGTGELFF.

Note on this clonotype: It may be a read error: a sequence one base away is much more abundant. This rearrangement joins TRBV20-1 to TRBJ2-1, with 13 bases matching TRBD2. The CDR3 has 16 amino acids. In germline, CDR1 is DFQATT, CDR2 SNEGSKA (reference sequence). The J segment lost 6 bases and the V segment lost 5 bases, leaving 10 bases of the junction unmatched. CDR3 coding DNA: TGCAGTGCTGACATTCTCGGGACTAGCGGGGCCAATGAGCAGTTCTTC. It codes for CSADILGTSGANEQFF.

On this clonotype: An end of the junction differs from the germline gene, which may be a read error. The V gene is TRBV12-3 or TRBV12-4, the J gene TRBJ2-7; possibly TRBD2 for D (5 bases). The CDR3 extends over 14 amino acids. The CDR3 DNA reads as TGTGCCAGCAGTTTAAGCGGTTCCTCCGACGAGCAGTACTTC. Protein sequence: CASSLSGSSDEQYF.

This clonotype turned up a few times. The chain is built from TRBV29-1 and TRBJ1-1; D not resolved. The CDR3 is made up of 12 amino acids. The V end lost 7 bases, the J end lost 0 bases, and 9 bases lay between the germline ends. In germline, CDR1 is SQVTM, CDR2 ANQGSEA. The CDR3 protein is CSANRVNTEAFF. DNA of the CDR3: TGCAGCGCAAATAGGGTGAACACTGAAGCTTTCTTT. The full variable domain, in which reference TRBV29-1 and TRBJ1-1 provide the parts outside the CDR3, is SAVISQKPSRDICQRGTSLTIQCQVDSQVTMMFWYRQQPGQSLTLIATANQGSEATYESGFVIDKFPISRPNLTFSTLTVSNMSPEDSSIYLCSANRVNTEAFFGQGTRLTVV.

The sample holds a few counts of this clonotype. The chain uses TRBV7-2 and TRBJ2-5; D is unclear. Matching the DNA end better, TRBJ2-7 makes the J call doubtful. There are 13 residues in the CDR3. Germline CDR1 and CDR2: SGHTA and FQGNSA. In DNA form, the CDR3 reads TGTGCCAGCAGCTTGGTACAGACCTACGAGCAGTACTTC. The encoded protein is CASSLVQTYEQYF.

The chain carries TRBV12-3 or TRBV12-4 and TRBJ1-5, with D tentatively TRBD1 (5 bases). V dropped 6 bases and J dropped 2 bases, with 17 bases sitting between them. The CDR3 consists of 16 residues. CDR3 bases: TGTGCCAGCAGCGGCGACCAGGGTATCGGCAATCAGCCCCAGCATTTT. Its protein is CASSGDQGIGNQPQHF.